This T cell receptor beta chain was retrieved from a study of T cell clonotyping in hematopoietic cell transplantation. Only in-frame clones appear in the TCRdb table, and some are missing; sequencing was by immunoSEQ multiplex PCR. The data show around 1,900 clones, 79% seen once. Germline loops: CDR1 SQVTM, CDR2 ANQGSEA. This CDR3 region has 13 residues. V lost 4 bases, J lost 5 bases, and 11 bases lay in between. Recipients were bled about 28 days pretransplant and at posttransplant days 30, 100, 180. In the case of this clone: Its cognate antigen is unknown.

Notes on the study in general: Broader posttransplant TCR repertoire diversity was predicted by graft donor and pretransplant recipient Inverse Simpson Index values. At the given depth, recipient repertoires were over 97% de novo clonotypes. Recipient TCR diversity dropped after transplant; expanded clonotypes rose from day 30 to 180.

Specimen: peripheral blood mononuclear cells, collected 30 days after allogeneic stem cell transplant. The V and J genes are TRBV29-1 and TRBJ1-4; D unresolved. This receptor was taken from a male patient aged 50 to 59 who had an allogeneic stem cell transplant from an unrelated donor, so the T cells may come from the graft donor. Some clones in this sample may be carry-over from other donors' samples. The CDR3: CSVVDKENEKLFF. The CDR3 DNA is TGCAGCGTTGTTGACAAGGAGAATGAAAAACTGTTTTTT.